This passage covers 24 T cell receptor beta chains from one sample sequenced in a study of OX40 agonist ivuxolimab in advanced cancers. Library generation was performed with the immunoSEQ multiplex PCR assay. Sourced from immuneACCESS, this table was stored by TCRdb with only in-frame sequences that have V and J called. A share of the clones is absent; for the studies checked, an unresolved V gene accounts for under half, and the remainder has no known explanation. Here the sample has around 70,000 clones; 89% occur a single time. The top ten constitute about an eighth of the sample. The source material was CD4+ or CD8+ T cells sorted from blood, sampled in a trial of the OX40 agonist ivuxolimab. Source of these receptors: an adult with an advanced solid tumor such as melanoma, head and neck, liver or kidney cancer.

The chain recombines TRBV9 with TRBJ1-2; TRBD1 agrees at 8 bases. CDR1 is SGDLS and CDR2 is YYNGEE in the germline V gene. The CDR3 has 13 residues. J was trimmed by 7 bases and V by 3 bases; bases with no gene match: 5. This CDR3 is CASSASGGFGYTF. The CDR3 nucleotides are TGTGCCAGCAGCGCGTCAGGGGGCTTTGGCTACACCTTC.

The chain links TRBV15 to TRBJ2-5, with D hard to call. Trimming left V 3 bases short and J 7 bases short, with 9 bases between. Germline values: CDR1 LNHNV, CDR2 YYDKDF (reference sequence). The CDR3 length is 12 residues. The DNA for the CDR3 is TGTGCCACCAGCAGGGATTCCGGGACCCAGTACTTC. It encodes CATSRDSGTQYF.

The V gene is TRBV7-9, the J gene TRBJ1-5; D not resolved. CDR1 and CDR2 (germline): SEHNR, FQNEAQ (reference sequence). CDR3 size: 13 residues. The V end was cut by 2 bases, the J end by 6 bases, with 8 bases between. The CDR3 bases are TGTGCCAGCAGCTTATTTTGGGGTCAGCCCCAGCATTTT. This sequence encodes CASSLFWGQPQHF.

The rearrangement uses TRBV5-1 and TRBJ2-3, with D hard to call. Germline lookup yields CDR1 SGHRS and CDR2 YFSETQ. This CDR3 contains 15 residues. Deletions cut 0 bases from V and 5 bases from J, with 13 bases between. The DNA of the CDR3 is TGCGCCAGCAGCTTGGATGGGGTGGCTGAAGATACGCAGTATTTT. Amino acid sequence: CASSLDGVAEDTQYF.

CDR3 in amino acids: CASSYRRDRDRETQYF. CDR3 in DNA: TGTGCCAGCAGTTACCGGCGGGACAGGGACCGAGAGACCCAGTACTTC. The chain combines TRBV6-6 with TRBJ2-5; 9 nucleotides match TRBD1. The CDR3 has 16 amino acids. The V segment lost 2 bases and the J segment 4 bases; nucleotides outside the gene matches: 8. Germline values: CDR1 MNHNY, CDR2 SVGAGI (reference sequence).

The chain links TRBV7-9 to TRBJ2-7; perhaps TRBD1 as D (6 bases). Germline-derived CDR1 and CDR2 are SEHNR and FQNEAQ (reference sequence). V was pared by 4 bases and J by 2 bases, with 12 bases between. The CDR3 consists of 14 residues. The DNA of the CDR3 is TGTGCCAGCAGCTCACCAGGGGCAACCTACGAGCAGTACTTC. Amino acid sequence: CASSSPGATYEQYF.

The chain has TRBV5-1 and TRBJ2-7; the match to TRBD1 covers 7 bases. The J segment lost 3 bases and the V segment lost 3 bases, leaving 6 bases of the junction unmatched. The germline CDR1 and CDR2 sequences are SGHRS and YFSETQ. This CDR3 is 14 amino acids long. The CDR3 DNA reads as TGCGCCAGCAGCTCGTACAGGGGAAACTACGAGCAGTACTTC. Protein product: CASSSYRGNYEQYF.

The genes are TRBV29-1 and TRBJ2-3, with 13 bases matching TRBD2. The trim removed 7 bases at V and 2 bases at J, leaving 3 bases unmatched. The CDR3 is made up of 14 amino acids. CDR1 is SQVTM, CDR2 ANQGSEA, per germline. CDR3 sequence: CSGGLAGTTDTQYF. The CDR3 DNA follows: TGCAGCGGGGGACTAGCGGGGACCACAGATACGCAGTATTTT.

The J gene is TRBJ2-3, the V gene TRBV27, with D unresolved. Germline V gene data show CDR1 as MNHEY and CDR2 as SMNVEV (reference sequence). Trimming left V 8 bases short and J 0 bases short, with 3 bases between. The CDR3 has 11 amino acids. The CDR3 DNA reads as TGTGCCAGCGCGAGCACAGATACGCAGTATTTT. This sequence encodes CASASTDTQYF.

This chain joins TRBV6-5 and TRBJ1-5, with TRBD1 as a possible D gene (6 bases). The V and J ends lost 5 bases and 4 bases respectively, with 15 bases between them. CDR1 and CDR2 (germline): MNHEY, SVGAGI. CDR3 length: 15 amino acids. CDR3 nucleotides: TGTGCCAGCAGTCCGAAAGGGGGTGAGAATCAGCCCCAGCATTTT. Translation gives CASSPKGGENQPQHF.

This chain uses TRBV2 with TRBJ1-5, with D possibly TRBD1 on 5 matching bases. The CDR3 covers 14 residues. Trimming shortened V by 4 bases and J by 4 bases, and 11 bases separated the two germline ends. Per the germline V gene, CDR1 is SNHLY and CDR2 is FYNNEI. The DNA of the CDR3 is TGTGCCAGCAGTGCCAGGGTAAATAATCAGCCCCAGCATTTT. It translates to CASSARVNNQPQHF.

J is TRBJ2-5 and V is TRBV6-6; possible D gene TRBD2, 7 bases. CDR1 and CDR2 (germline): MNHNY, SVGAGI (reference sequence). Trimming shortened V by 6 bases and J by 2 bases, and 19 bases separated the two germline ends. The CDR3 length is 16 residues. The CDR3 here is CASRPTSRGGQETQYF. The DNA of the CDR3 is TGTGCCAGCAGGCCGACTAGCAGGGGCGGACAAGAGACCCAGTACTTC.

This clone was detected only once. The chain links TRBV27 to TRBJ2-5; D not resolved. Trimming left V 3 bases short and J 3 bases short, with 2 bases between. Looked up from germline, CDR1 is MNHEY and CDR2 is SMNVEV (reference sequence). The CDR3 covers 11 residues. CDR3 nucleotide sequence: TGTGCCAGCAGTTTCGAAGAGACCCAGTACTTC. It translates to CASSFEETQYF.

CDR3 in DNA: TGTGCCAGCAGTTCGACCGGGACAGTTGATACGCAGTATTTT. Its translation: CASSSTGTVDTQYF. The chain couples TRBV28 to TRBJ2-3, with 7 bases fitting TRBD1. Germline loops: CDR1 MDHEN, CDR2 SYDVKM. This CDR3 spans 14 amino acids. The ends lost 4 bases at V and 6 bases at J; junction bases unmatched: 7.

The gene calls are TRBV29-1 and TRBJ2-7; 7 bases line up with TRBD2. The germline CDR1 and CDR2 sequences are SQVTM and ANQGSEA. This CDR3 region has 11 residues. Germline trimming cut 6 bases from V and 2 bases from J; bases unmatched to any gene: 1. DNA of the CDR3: TGCAGCGTCCGGGAGGCCTACGAGCAGTACTTC. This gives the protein CSVREAYEQYF.

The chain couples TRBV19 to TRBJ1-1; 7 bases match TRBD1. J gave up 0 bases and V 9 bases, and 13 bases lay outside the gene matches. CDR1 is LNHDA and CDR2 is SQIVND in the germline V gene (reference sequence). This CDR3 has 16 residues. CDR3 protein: CASRGGTVYMNTEAFF. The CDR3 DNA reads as TGTGCCAGCCGGGGAGGGACAGTATACATGAACACTGAAGCTTTCTTT.

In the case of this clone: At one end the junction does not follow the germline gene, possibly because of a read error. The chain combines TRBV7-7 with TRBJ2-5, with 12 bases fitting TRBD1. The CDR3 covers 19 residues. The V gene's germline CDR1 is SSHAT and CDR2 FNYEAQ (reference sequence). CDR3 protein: CASSNQPGQGADIRGTQYF. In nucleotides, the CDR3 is TGTGCTAGCAGCAATCAACCGGGACAGGGGGCGGATATTCGAGGGACCCAGTACTTC.

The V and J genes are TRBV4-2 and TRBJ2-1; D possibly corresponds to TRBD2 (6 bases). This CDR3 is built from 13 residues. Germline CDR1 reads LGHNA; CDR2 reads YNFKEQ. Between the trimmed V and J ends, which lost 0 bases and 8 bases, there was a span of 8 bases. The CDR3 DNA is TGTGCCAGCAGCCAAGATGGCGGGGATGAGCAGTTCTTC. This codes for CASSQDGGDEQFF.

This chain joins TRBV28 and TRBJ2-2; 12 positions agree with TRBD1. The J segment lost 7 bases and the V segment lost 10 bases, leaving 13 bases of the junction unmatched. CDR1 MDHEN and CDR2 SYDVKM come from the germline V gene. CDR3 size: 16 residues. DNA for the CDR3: TGTGCCACCAAGATAACCGGGACAGGGGGCATCGGGGAGCTGTTTTTT. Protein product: CATKITGTGGIGELFF. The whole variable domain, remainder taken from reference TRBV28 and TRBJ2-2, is DVKVTQSSRYLVKRTGEKVFLECVQDMDHENMFWYRQDPGLGLRLIYFSYDVKMKEKGDIPEGYSVSREKKERFSLILESASTNQTSMYLCATKITGTGGIGELFFGEGSRLTVL.

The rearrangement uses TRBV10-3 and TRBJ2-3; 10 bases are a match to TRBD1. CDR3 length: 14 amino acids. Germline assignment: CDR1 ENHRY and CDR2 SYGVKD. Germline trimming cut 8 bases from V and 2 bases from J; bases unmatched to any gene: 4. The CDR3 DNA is TGTGCCATCTCCGGGACAGGGGTCACAGATACGCAGTATTTT. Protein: CAISGTGVTDTQYF.

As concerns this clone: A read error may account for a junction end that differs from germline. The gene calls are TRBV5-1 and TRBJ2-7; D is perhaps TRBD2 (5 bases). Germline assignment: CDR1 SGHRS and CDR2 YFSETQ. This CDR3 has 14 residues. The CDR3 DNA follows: TGTGCCAGCAGCATCGGACTGACCCTAGGCGAGCAGTACTTC. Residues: CASSIGLTLGEQYF.

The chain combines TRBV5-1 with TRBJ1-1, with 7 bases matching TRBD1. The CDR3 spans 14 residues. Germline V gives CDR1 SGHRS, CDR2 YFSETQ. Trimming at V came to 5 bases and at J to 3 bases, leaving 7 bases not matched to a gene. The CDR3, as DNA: TGCGCCAGCAGTTCGGAGGGGGCCGACACTGAAGCTTTCTTT. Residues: CASSSEGADTEAFF.

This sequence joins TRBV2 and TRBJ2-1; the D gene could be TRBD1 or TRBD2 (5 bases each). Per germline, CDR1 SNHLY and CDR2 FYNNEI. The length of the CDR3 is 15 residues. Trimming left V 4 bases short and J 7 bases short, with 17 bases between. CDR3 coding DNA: TGTGCCAGCAGTGCCCGGGACCCCCCCCGGAATGAGCAGTTCTTC. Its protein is CASSARDPPRNEQFF.

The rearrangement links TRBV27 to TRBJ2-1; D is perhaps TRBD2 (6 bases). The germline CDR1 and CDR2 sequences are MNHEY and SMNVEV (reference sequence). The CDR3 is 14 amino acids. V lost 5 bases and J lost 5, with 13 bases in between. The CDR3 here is CASSPRDWDNEQFF. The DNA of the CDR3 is TGTGCCAGCAGTCCGCGGGACTGGGACAATGAGCAGTTCTTC.